The clone carrying this T cell receptor (beta chain) was seen a single time. The antigen is not known. The data derive from a study of shared clonotypes between healthy human individuals. The study, taken as a whole, reports: Non-shared clonotypes had lower generation probabilities than clonotypes shared by all four sorted-subset donors. Inspection by rarefaction showed sorted-subset sequencing to be incomplete despite large depth. With several donors compared, roughly 4.9% of naive CD4 clonotypes were shared.

For each subset, genomic DNA was distributed in equal portions over several immunoSEQ plates. Profiling relied on immunoSEQ multiplex PCR, and the TCRdb table lists in-frame clones only, not all of them. The sample holds 1.5 million to 2.5 million clones, about 95% seen once. The naive CD8 subset, CD45RO-negative cells positively selected for CCR7, excluded terminally differentiated effector memory CD45RA+ cells. From germline, CDR1 is GTSNPN and CDR2 SVGIG (reference sequence). V lost 1 base to trimming and J lost 12 bases, with 13 bases between them. The CDR3 contains 12 residues. This TCR derives from a young man in good health. The sample consisted of naive CD8+ T cells sorted from blood. The rearrangement joins TRBV30 to TRBJ2-4; D is perhaps TRBD1 (6 bases). The CDR3 nucleotides read TGTGCCTGGAGTGCAGGGGATGGGGGTCAGTACTTC. Protein product: CAWSAGDGGQYF.